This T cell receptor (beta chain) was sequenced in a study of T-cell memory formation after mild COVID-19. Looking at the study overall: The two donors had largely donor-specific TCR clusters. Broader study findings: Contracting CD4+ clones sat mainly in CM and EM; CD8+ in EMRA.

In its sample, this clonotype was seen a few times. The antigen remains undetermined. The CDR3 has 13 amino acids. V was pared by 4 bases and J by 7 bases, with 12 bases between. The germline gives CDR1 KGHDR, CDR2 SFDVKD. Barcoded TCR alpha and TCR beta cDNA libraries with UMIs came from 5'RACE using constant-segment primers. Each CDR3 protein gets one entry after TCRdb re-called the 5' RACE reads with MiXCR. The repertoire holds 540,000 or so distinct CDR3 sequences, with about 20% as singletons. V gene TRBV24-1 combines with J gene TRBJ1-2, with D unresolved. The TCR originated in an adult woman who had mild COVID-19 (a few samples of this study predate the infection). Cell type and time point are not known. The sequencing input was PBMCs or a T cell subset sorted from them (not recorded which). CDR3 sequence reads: CATSESEVAGYTF. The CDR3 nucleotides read TGTGCCACCAGTGAGTCCGAAGTTGCTGGCTACACCTTC.